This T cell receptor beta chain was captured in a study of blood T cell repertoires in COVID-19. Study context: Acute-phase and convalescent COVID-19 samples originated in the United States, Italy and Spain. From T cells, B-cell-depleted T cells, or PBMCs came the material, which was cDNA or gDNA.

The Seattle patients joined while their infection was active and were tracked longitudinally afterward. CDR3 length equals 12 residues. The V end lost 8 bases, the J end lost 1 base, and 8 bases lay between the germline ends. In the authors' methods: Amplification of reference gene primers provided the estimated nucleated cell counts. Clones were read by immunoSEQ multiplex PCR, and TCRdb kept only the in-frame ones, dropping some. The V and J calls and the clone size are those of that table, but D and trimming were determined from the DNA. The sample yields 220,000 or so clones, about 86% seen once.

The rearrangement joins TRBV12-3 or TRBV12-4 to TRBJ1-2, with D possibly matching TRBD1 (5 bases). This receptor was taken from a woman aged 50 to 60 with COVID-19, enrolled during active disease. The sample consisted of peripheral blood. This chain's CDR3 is CASSDSNYGYTF. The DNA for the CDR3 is TGTGCCAGCTCTGACAGTAACTATGGCTACACCTTC.